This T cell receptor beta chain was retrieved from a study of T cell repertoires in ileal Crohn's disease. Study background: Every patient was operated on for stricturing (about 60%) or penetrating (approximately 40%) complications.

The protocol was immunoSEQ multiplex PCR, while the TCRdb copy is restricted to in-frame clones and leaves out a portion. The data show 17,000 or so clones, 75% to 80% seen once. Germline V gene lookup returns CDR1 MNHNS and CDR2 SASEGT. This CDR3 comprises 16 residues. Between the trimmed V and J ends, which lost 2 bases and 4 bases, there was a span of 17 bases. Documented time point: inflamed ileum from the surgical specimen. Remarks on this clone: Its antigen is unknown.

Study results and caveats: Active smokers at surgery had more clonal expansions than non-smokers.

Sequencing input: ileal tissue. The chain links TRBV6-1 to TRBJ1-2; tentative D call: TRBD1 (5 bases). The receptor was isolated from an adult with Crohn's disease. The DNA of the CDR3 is TGTGCCAGCAGTGAACTGGGACGTAGGGGCTTCTATGGCTACACCTTC. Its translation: CASSELGRRGFYGYTF.